Listed below are T cell receptor beta chains from one sample, sequenced in a study of a mutant IDH1 vaccine in newly diagnosed glioma. The antigens for these receptors are not known. Here immunoSEQ multiplex PCR was the method, and the copy in TCRdb shows in-frame clones only, minus some. The data hold over 55,000 clones, with roughly 82% observed a single time. Sequenced material: PBMCs, taken from a glioma patient whose treatment included an IDH1 peptide vaccine. Receptor source: a young woman with glioma. Some clones in this sample may be carry-over from other donors' samples. Each CDR3 is given with its conserved first and last residue. Fields, in order: V gene, J gene, CDR3 length, D gene, clone size, CDR3 protein, CDR3 DNA. A D gene is named only where the DNA matches it firmly. Not all rows give a size; the values are once, few, many and, for expanded clones, a class.

>TRBV5-1|TRBJ2-7|14|NA|NA
CASSLVDRSYEQYF
TGCGCCAGCAGCTTGGTCGACCGATCCTACGAGCAGTACTTC
>TRBV7-8|TRBJ1-5|14|NA|NA
CASSLLDGNQPQHF
TGTGCCAGCAGCTTATTGGACGGCAATCAGCCCCAGCATTTT
>TRBV30|TRBJ1-4|13|NA|few
CAWRRGSREKLFF
TGTGCCTGGAGACGTGGCTCGAGGGAAAAACTGTTTTTT
>TRBV19|TRBJ1-2|16|NA|NA
CASSIAPGIQGGGYTF
TGTGCCAGTAGTATAGCCCCTGGCATTCAAGGCGGTGGCTACACCTTC
>TRBV7-8|TRBJ1-2|16|NA|once
CASTALFQGTNYGYTF
TGTGCCAGCACCGCCCTGTTCCAGGGGACAAACTATGGCTACACCTTC
>TRBV5-1|TRBJ2-7|16|TRBD1|once
CASSWRGPGQGYEQYF
TGCGCCAGCAGCTGGCGGGGACCGGGACAGGGCTACGAGCAGTACTTC
>TRBV10-2|TRBJ2-7|16|NA|NA
CASSVLAGATSYEQYF
TGCGCCAGCAGTGTCCTGGCAGGGGCGACTTCCTACGAGCAGTACTTC
>TRBV5-1|TRBJ2-2|16|NA|NA
CASSSVLGRKGGELFF
TGCGCCAGCAGCTCTGTCCTCGGGCGGAAGGGCGGGGAGCTGTTTTTT
>TRBV5-3|TRBJ2-2|14|NA|few
CARPRVEGTGELFF
TGTGCCAGACCCCGGGTAGAAGGCACCGGGGAGCTGTTTTTT
>TRBV6-1|TRBJ1-3|12|NA|NA
CASSEHGNTIYF
TGTGCCAGCAGCGAGCATGGAAACACCATATATTTT
>TRBV5-6|TRBJ1-5|14|NA|few
CASSPGFWRQPQHF
TGTGCCAGCAGCCCAGGGTTCTGGCGTCAGCCCCAGCATTTT
>TRBV21-1|TRBJ2-2|18|NA|NA
CASSARTSGRRCTGELFF
TGTGCCAGCAGCGCGAGGACTAGCGGGAGGAGGTGTACCGGGGAGCTGTTTTTT
>TRBV6-6|TRBJ1-2|13|NA|NA
CASSPFRGGGYTF
TGTGCCAGCAGCCCATTCAGGGGCGGTGGCTACACCTTC
>TRBV5-1|TRBJ2-7|14|NA|NA
CASSLKSTGSEQYF
TGCGCCAGCAGCTTAAAATCTACAGGGAGCGAGCAGTACTTC
>TRBV27|TRBJ2-2|15|TRBD2|NA
CASRQAGVITGELFF
TGTGCCAGCAGACAAGCGGGAGTGATCACCGGGGAGCTGTTTTTT
>TRBV25-1|TRBJ1-5|15|TRBD1|NA
CASSEFSDRNQPQHF
TGTGCCAGCAGTGAATTCTCGGACAGGAATCAGCCCCAGCATTTT
>TRBV11-2|TRBJ1-4|15|NA|NA
CASSLPGVGWVKLFF
TGTGCCAGCAGCTTGCCAGGGGTTGGATGGGTGAAACTGTTTTTT
>TRBV2|TRBJ1-5|15|TRBD1|NA
CASREDRTASQPQHF
TGTGCCAGCAGAGAGGACAGGACCGCCAGTCAGCCCCAGCATTTT
>TRBV5-4|TRBJ1-1|15|NA|NA
CASSPGVFMNTEAFF
TGTGCCAGCAGCCCTGGGGTTTTCATGAACACTGAAGCTTTCTTT
>TRBV19|TRBJ1-3|13|NA|NA
CASSPGPGNTIYF
TGTGCCAGTAGTCCAGGGCCGGGAAACACCATATATTTT
>TRBV7-9|TRBJ2-7|15|TRBD2|NA
CASSPSGASAYEQYF
TGTGCCAGCAGCCCGAGCGGGGCTAGCGCATACGAGCAGTACTTC
>TRBV6-4|TRBJ2-3|11|NA|NA
CASGEFGTQYF
TGTGCCAGCGGGGAATTTGGGACGCAGTATTTT
>TRBV5-6|TRBJ2-2|13|NA|NA
CASSKFIGGELFF
TGTGCCAGCAGCAAGTTTATAGGCGGGGAGCTGTTTTTT
>TRBV10-3|TRBJ2-7|12|TRBD1|NA
CAISGQDYEQYF
TGTGCCATCAGCGGACAGGACTACGAGCAGTACTTC
>TRBV4-3|TRBJ2-7|16|TRBD1|NA
CASSPQTGTWGYEQYF
TGCGCCAGCAGCCCCCAGACAGGGACATGGGGCTACGAGCAGTACTTC
>TRBV6-5|TRBJ1-6|15|NA|NA
CASTQGKAWGSPLHF
TGTGCCAGCACCCAGGGTAAGGCCTGGGGTTCACCCCTCCACTTT
>TRBV7-3|TRBJ1-6|15|TRBD1|few
CASSWGQGGNSPLHF
TGTGCCAGCAGCTGGGGACAGGGGGGCAATTCACCCCTCCACTTT
>TRBV6-4|TRBJ1-3|13|NA|NA
CASSDGPGNTIYF
TGTGCCAGCAGTGACGGCCCTGGAAACACCATATATTTT
>TRBV9|TRBJ2-7|16|NA|NA
CASSVAPGTSGYEQYF
TGTGCCAGCAGCGTAGCTCCCGGGACATCAGGATACGAGCAGTACTTC
>TRBV6-5|TRBJ1-6|15|NA|NA
CASSYRGNDNSPLHF
TGTGCCAGCAGTTACAGGGGCAACGATAATTCACCCCTCCACTTT
>TRBV6-5|TRBJ1-5|14|TRBD1|NA
CASSRGTGNQPQHF
TGTGCCAGCAGCCGCGGGACAGGCAATCAGCCCCAGCATTTT
>TRBV6-1|TRBJ1-4|14|NA|NA
CASSDGGTNEKLFF
TGTGCCAGCAGTGACGGGGGAACTAATGAAAAACTGTTTTTT
>TRBV29-1|TRBJ2-4|11|TRBD1|NA
CSAVLQGIQYF
TGCAGCGCCGTGTTACAGGGGATTCAGTACTTC
>TRBV11-2|TRBJ2-7|16|NA|NA
CASSLGAGGTSYEQYF
TGTGCCAGCAGCTTAGGGGCTGGGGGTACGTCCTACGAGCAGTACTTC
>TRBV4-1|TRBJ1-3|11|NA|NA
CASSQEGTIYF
TGCGCCAGCAGCCAGGAGGGCACCATATATTTT
>TRBV19|TRBJ1-1|14|TRBD1|NA
CASSYRGMNTEAFF
TGTGCCAGTAGCTACAGGGGTATGAACACTGAAGCTTTCTTT
>TRBV7-2|TRBJ2-5|19|TRBD2|NA
CASTLRGSASGGPQETQYF
TGTGCCAGCACCCTCAGGGGGTCGGCTAGCGGGGGGCCTCAAGAGACCCAGTACTTC
>TRBV10-3|TRBJ1-1|14|NA|NA
CAIRGRQENTEAFF
TGTGCCATCAGGGGACGACAGGAGAACACTGAAGCTTTCTTT
>TRBV4-1|TRBJ1-1|15|NA|NA
CASSQDGQRGTEAFF
TGCGCCAGCAGCCAAGATGGTCAGAGAGGCACTGAAGCTTTCTTT
>TRBV19|TRBJ1-6|14|NA|NA
CASADNLPDSPLHF
TGTGCCAGTGCGGATAACCTCCCCGATTCACCCCTCCACTTT